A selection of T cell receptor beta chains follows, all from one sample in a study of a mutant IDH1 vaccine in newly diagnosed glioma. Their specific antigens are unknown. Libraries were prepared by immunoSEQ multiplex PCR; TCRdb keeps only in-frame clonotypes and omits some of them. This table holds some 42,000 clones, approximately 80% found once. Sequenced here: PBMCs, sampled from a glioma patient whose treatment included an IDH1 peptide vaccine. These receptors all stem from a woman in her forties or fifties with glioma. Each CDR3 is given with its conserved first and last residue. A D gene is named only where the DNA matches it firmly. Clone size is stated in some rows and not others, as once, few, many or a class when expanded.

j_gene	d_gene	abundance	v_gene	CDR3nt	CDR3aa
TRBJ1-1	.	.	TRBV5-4	TGTGCCAGCAGCATCCGGGGGCCTCTAAACACTGAAGCTTTCTTT	CASSIRGPLNTEAFF
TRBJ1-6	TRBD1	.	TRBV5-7	TGTGCCAGCAGACCAATTCCCGGGGACAGGGGGAGTAGCGTTTCACCCCTCCACTTT	CASRPIPGDRGSSVSPLHF
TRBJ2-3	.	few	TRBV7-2	TGTGCCAGCAGCTGGCAGACAGATACGCAGTATTTT	CASSWQTDTQYF
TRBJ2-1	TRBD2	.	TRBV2	TGTGCCAGCAGGGGACTAGCGGTTAATGAGCAGTTCTTC	CASRGLAVNEQFF
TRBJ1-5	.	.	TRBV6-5	TGTGCCAGCGGTAGGGGGGCGAAGGACAATCAGCCCCAGCATTTT	CASGRGAKDNQPQHF
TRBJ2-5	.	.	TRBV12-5	TGTGCTAGTGGTTTGGGGCATCAAGGGACCCAGTACTTC	CASGLGHQGTQYF
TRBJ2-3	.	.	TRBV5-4	TGTGCCAGCAGCCCCCCTCCGGGCACAGATACGCAGTATTTT	CASSPPPGTDTQYF
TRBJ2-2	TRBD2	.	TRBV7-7	TGTGCCAGCAGCTTAGCGCGGGGGGTAGGCGACACCGGGGAGCTGTTTTTT	CASSLARGVGDTGELFF
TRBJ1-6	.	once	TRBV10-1	TGCGCCAGCAGTGAATCCGGGCTTGGGGCCCTCCACTTT	CASSESGLGALHF
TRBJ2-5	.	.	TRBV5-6	TGTGCCAGCAGCCCTCGCCCAGGGCCCCAAGAGACCCAGTACTTC	CASSPRPGPQETQYF
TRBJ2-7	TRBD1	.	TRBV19	TGTGCCAGTAGTAGGGACAGCCTCCCCTACGAGCAGTACTTC	CASSRDSLPYEQYF
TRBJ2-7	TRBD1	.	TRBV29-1	TGCAGCGTTGTGGGAAGGACAGGGGCCGACGAGCAGTACTTC	CSVVGRTGADEQYF
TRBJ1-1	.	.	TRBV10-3	TGTGCCATCAGTGAGGGACCGGGCCGACAAGGTGAAAGGTGGACTGAAGCTTTCTTT	CAISEGPGRQGERWTEAFF
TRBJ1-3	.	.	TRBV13	TGTGCCAGCAGCTTCTGGGAGACTGGAAACACCATATATTTT	CASSFWETGNTIYF
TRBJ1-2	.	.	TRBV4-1	TGCGCCAGCAGCCAAGATCCCCGGGATCCACATGGCTACACCTTC	CASSQDPRDPHGYTF
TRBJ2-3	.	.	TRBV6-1	TGTGCCAGCAGCTCATCTAGCACGCCTACGCAGTATTTT	CASSSSSTPTQYF
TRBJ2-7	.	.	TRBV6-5	TGTGCCAGCAGTTACAGGGATCCTCGACGGTCCTACGAGCAGTACTTC	CASSYRDPRRSYEQYF
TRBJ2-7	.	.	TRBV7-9	TGTGCCAGCAGCCGTGCGGCAGACTACTCCTACGAGCAGTACTTC	CASSRAADYSYEQYF
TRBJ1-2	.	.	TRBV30	TGTGCCTGGAGTCCCCTCGGGGCTGTTTATGGCTACACCTTC	CAWSPLGAVYGYTF
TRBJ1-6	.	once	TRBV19	TGTGCCAGTAGTATAGCTCCGAGGGGAAGAGTTAATTCACCCCTCCACTTT	CASSIAPRGRVNSPLHF
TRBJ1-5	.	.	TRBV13	TGTGCCAGCAGCTTACGACAGAAAGATCAGCCCCAGCATTTT	CASSLRQKDQPQHF
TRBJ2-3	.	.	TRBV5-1	TGCGCCAGCAGCTTGGCTGGCAGGGGCACAGATACGCAGTATTTT	CASSLAGRGTDTQYF
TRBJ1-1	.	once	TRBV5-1	TGCGCCAGCAGCTTGGGTGGTGGGCGGTCGAACACTGAAGCTTTCTTT	CASSLGGGRSNTEAFF
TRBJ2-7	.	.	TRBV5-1	TGCGCCAGCAGCTTGGAGATTTCCTACGAGCAGTACTTC	CASSLEISYEQYF
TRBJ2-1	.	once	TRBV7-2	TGTGCCAGCAGCTTACGGGGGACGCGACACAATGAGCAGTTCTTC	CASSLRGTRHNEQFF
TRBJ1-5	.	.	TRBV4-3	TGCGCCAGCAGCCTTGCTCGCGTGAGAGATCAGCCCCAGCATTTT	CASSLARVRDQPQHF
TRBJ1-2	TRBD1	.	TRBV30	TGTGCCTGGAGTACTTGGACAGGGGGTGGCTACACCTTC	CAWSTWTGGGYTF
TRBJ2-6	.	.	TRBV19	TGTGCCAGTAGTATGGCCATAAAAGGCGTCCTGACTTTC	CASSMAIKGVLTF
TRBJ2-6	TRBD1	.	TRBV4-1	TGCGCCAGCAGCCAAGGGACAGGGGCCTATGGTCCTGGGGCCAACGTCCTGACTTTC	CASSQGTGAYGPGANVLTF
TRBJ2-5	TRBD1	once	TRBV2	TGTGCCAGCAGTGAAAGGAGTCCGGGACAGGGCTTATGGCCCCAGTACTTC	CASSERSPGQGLWPQYF
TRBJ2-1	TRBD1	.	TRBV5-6	TGTGCCAGCAGCTATGGGACAGGGGCATACAATGAGCAGTTCTTC	CASSYGTGAYNEQFF
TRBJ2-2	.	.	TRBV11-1	TGTGCCAGCAGCTTCGAGAACGGGGAGCTGTTTTTT	CASSFENGELFF
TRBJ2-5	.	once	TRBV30	TGTGCCTGGAGTGTACGGCGGGGTCAAGAGACCCAGTACTTC	CAWSVRRGQETQYF
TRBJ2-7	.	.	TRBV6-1	TGTGCCAGCAGATTCGGTGGGTCCTACGAGCAGTACTTC	CASRFGGSYEQYF
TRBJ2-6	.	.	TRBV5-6	TGTGCCAGCAGCTTCAACTGGATCTCTGGGGCCAACGTCCTGACTTTC	CASSFNWISGANVLTF
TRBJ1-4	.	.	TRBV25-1	TGTGCCAGCAGTAACAGGGAAAGGGCGCGCGAAAAACTGTTTTTT	CASSNRERAREKLFF
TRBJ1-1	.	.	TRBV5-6	TGTGCCAGCAGGAAGACAGCGAACACTGAAGCTTTCTTT	CASRKTANTEAFF
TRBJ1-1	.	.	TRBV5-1	TGCGCCAGCAGCCCAGAAGACAGGAAGAACACTGAAGCTTTCTTT	CASSPEDRKNTEAFF
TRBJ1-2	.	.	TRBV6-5	TGTGCCAGCAGTCGACGGGAGGACTATGGCTACACCTTC	CASSRREDYGYTF
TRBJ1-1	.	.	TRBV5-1	TGCGCCAGCAGCGGGGGTCCTGAAGCTTTCTTT	CASSGGPEAFF
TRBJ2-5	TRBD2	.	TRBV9	TGTGCCAGCAGCGTAGGTGACGCGGGGCTAGCGGGGGTCGGAGAGACCCAGTACTTC	CASSVGDAGLAGVGETQYF
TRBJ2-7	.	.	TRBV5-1	TGCGCCAGCAGCTTAGGGGAATACGAGCAGTACTTC	CASSLGEYEQYF
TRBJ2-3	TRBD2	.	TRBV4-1	TGCGCCAGCAGCCAAGGCTCACTAGCGGGCCTATACACAGATACGCAGTATTTT	CASSQGSLAGLYTDTQYF
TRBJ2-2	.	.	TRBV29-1	TGCAGCGTTGGCTGGAGCGACACCGGGGAGCTGTTTTTT	CSVGWSDTGELFF
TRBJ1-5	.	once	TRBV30	TGTGCCTGGAGTGGCGGCGGCAATCAGCCCCAGCATTTT	CAWSGGGNQPQHF
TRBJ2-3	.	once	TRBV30	TGTGCCTGGACCCAGGGATTCACAGATACGCAGTATTTT	CAWTQGFTDTQYF
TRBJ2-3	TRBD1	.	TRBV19	TGTGCCAGTACAGGGGGAACAGATACGCAGTATTTT	CASTGGTDTQYF
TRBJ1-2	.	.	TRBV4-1	TGCGCCAGCAGCCACCACGGCCAGGGAATCGACTATGGCTACACCTTC	CASSHHGQGIDYGYTF
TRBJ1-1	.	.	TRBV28	TGTGCCAGCAGTTTATTCAAACAAGGGGGGGCTTTCTTT	CASSLFKQGGAFF